Below are 22 T cell receptor beta chains sequenced from a single sample in a study of beta chain features in type 1 diabetes. Overall study findings and caveats: Type 1 diabetes patients had moderately but significantly shorter TCRB CDR3s in all four CD4+ subsets.

The antigens these receptors bind are not known. Expressed TCRB transcripts were sequenced, since all the RNA that had been isolated was reverse transcribed. Clones were sequenced by immunoSEQ multiplex PCR, and TCRdb holds only the in-frame ones, with some missing. The data hold 240,000 or so clones, with approximately 15% observed a single time. Sample: naive CD4+ T cells from blood. The receptor set was obtained from a man under 40 with type 1 diabetes.

The chain links TRBV7-9 to TRBJ2-6; no reliable D call. V lost 3 bases and J lost 0, with 3 bases in between. Germline V gene data show CDR1 as SEHNR and CDR2 as FQNEAQ (reference sequence). The CDR3 spans 14 residues. CDR3 loop: CASSFSSGANVLTF. In DNA, the CDR3 is TGTGCCAGCAGCTTCTCCTCTGGGGCCAACGTCCTGACTTTC.

In this sample, this clone turned up a few times. The chain uses TRBV30 and TRBJ2-7; 12 nucleotides match TRBD1. The CDR3 has 13 residues. Per germline, CDR1 GTSNPN and CDR2 SVGIG (reference sequence). V trimming: 5 bases; J trimming: 7 bases; junction bases outside the gene matches: 6. The DNA for the CDR3 is TGTGCCTGGTCCCGGGACAGGGGGCTGGAGCAGTACTTC. It is translated as CAWSRDRGLEQYF.

The chain uses TRBV5-1 and TRBJ2-1, with a weak D call TRBD2 (5 bases). The germline V gene has CDR1 SGHRS and CDR2 YFSETQ. V lost 4 bases, J lost 7 bases, and 12 bases lay in between. The CDR3 is 13 residues long. CDR3 in amino acids: CASSATSSNEQFF. In nucleotides, the CDR3 is TGCGCCAGCAGCGCCACTAGTTCGAATGAGCAGTTCTTC.

A single count supports this clone. The CDR3 DNA is TGCGCCAGCAGCTTGGAGGCGGGGGAATACTACGAGCAGTACTTC. Its translation: CASSLEAGEYYEQYF. The gene calls are TRBV5-1 and TRBJ2-7; 7 nucleotides match TRBD2. Per the germline V gene, CDR1 is SGHRS and CDR2 is YFSETQ. The CDR3 extends over 15 amino acids. V gave up 0 bases and J gave up 3 bases; unmatched junction bases: 6.

This clone was detected only a few times. The genes are TRBV19 and TRBJ2-1; D unclear. The germline CDR1 and CDR2 sequences are LNHDA and SQIVND (reference sequence). The V end lost 7 bases, the J end lost 8 bases, and 12 bases lay between the germline ends. The CDR3 totals 12 residues. As DNA, the CDR3 is TGTGCCAGTAATGACCGCGGAGATGAGCAGTTCTTC. Translated, it gives CASNDRGDEQFF.

The rearrangement joins TRBV7-2 to TRBJ2-7; TRBD1 aligns across 9 bases. This CDR3 region has 15 residues. From germline, CDR1 is SGHTA and CDR2 FQGNSA. V lost 5 bases and J lost 3; bases outside the gene matches: 8. The CDR3 sequence: CASSPGQGEIYEQYF. DNA of the CDR3: TGTGCCAGCAGCCCGGGACAGGGTGAGATCTACGAGCAGTACTTC.

The chain recombines TRBV29-1 with TRBJ2-7; a weak D match, TRBD1 (6 bases). Germline CDR1 reads SQVTM; CDR2 reads ANQGSEA. The V end was cut by 5 bases, the J end by 2 bases, with 16 bases between. The CDR3 covers 14 residues. This CDR3 is CSVQLQGPPYEQYF. In DNA form, the CDR3 reads TGCAGCGTTCAGCTACAGGGACCCCCCTACGAGCAGTACTTC.

J is TRBJ2-7 and V is TRBV6-1; perhaps TRBD1 as D (6 bases). The CDR3 runs to 15 residues. Deletions cut 6 bases from V and 0 bases from J, with 15 bases between. The germline gives CDR1 MNHNS, CDR2 SASEGT. The CDR3 loop is CASRRTEGLSYEQYF. The CDR3, as DNA: TGTGCCAGCAGGCGGACAGAAGGACTCTCCTACGAGCAGTACTTC.

This clone was seen more than once but under ten times. The CDR3: CAITRGSQPQHF. CDR3 bases: TGTGCCATCACACGGGGGAGTCAGCCCCAGCATTTT. The chain joins TRBV10-3 to TRBJ1-5, with D possibly being TRBD1 (5 bases). Between the trimmed V and J ends, which lost 7 bases and 6 bases, there was a span of 10 bases. CDR3 length: 12 amino acids. CDR1 is ENHRY, CDR2 SYGVKD, per germline.

This clone showed up just once. V and J are TRBV30 and TRBJ1-4; D ambiguous. Germline V CDR1 and CDR2: GTSNPN, SVGIG (reference sequence). The CDR3 is made up of 13 amino acids. V gave up 1 base and J gave up 8 bases, with 11 bases separating them. CDR3 in DNA: TGTGCCTGGAGTGGGGGAGCCCTCGAAAAACTGTTTTTT. It is translated as CAWSGGALEKLFF.

J is TRBJ2-3 and V is TRBV2; D possibly corresponds to TRBD2 (6 bases). This CDR3 is built from 14 residues. The V and J ends lost 6 bases and 4 bases respectively, with 14 bases between them. Germline lookup yields CDR1 SNHLY and CDR2 FYNNEI. The CDR3 protein is CASREGMAADTQYF. CDR3 sequence (DNA): TGTGCCAGCAGGGAGGGGATGGCGGCAGATACGCAGTATTTT.

This clone was seen a few times. The chain employs TRBV4-1 and TRBJ2-4, with D possibly being TRBD1 (6 bases). The CDR3 spans 14 residues. Trimming cost V 0 bases and J 8 bases, with 11 bases left between them. Germline CDR1 and CDR2: MGHRA and YSYEKL. This CDR3 reads CASSQDGRGDIQYF. As DNA, the CDR3 is TGCGCCAGCAGCCAAGATGGCAGGGGCGACATTCAGTACTTC.

This clone came up a few times. This sequence joins TRBV5-1 and TRBJ2-7; 9 bases map to TRBD1. CDR3 size: 16 residues. CDR1 and CDR2 (germline): SGHRS, YFSETQ. V lost 2 bases, J lost 5 bases, and 11 bases stayed unmatched. CDR3 residues: CASSFEEQGAGHEQYF. The CDR3 region has the DNA TGCGCCAGCAGCTTCGAAGAACAGGGGGCCGGGCACGAGCAGTACTTC.

J is TRBJ1-1 and V is TRBV6-6, with 7 bases fitting TRBD1. There are 12 residues in the CDR3. Germline lookup yields CDR1 MNHNY and CDR2 SVGAGI (reference sequence). V shed 5 bases and J 7 bases; nucleotides not matched to a gene: 4. CDR3: CASSRQGGEAFF. The CDR3, as DNA: TGTGCCAGCAGTCGACAGGGTGGTGAAGCTTTCTTT.

This chain links TRBV7-9 with TRBJ1-4; D uncertain. Per germline, CDR1 SEHNR and CDR2 FQNEAQ (reference sequence). Deletions cut 5 bases from V and 3 bases from J, with 16 bases between. CDR3 length: 16 amino acids. In nucleotides, the CDR3 is TGTGCCAGCAGCGTCTGGAGGGCCCCAGCTAATGAAAAACTGTTTTTT. This translates into CASSVWRAPANEKLFF. Variable domain in full (rest from reference TRBV7-9 and TRBJ1-4): DTGVSQNPRHKITKRGQNVTFRCDPISEHNRLYWYRQTLGQGPEFLTYFQNEAQLEKSRLLSDRFSAERPKGSFSTLEIQRTEQGDSAMYLCASSVWRAPANEKLFFGSGTQLSVL.

This clone was detected a few times. The CDR3 nucleotides are TGTGCCAGTAGTATAGCGGGTCTCTACGAGCAGTACTTC. It translates to CASSIAGLYEQYF. V and J are TRBV19 and TRBJ2-7; D remains ambiguous. The CDR3 contains 13 residues. Trimming shortened V by 1 base and J by 3 bases, and 7 bases separated the two germline ends. Germline CDR1 is LNHDA and CDR2 is SQIVND (reference sequence).

V and J are TRBV5-6 and TRBJ1-6; 9 bases are shared with TRBD1. V was pared by 4 bases and J by 7 bases, with 3 bases of the junction left unmatched. This CDR3 contains 14 residues. Germline lookup yields CDR1 SGHDT and CDR2 YYEEEE. In nucleotides, the CDR3 is TGTGCCAGCAGCCGGGACAGGGTGAATTCACCCCTCCACTTT. Translating gives CASSRDRVNSPLHF.

The chain carries TRBV29-1 and TRBJ2-5, with a weak D call TRBD1 (6 bases). V was pared by 2 bases and J by 1 base, with 14 bases between. This CDR3 comprises 15 residues. The germline CDR1 and CDR2 sequences are SQVTM and ANQGSEA. CDR3 DNA: TGCAGCGTTGAAAGGACAGCGTGGGGCCAAGAGACCCAGTACTTC. Its translation is CSVERTAWGQETQYF.

This clone was counted between two and nine times. This chain uses TRBV6-1 with TRBJ2-2; TRBD1 is a possible D gene (5 bases). The V gene's germline CDR1 is MNHNS and CDR2 SASEGT. This CDR3 is 13 amino acids long. Deletions cut 4 bases from V and 5 bases from J, with 8 bases between. The CDR3 DNA follows: TGTGCCAGCAGTGTCAGGGCTACCGGGGAGCTGTTTTTT. It is translated as CASSVRATGELFF.

The chain employs TRBV7-9 and TRBJ2-1; perhaps TRBD1 as D (6 bases). CDR1 SEHNR and CDR2 FQNEAQ come from the germline V gene (reference sequence). The CDR3 extends over 18 amino acids. V was shortened by 5 bases and J by 2 bases, with 22 bases between the two germline ends. This CDR3 is CASSPGQSRPDTYNEQFF. Written as DNA, the CDR3 is TGTGCCAGCAGCCCAGGACAGTCCCGACCTGATACCTACAATGAGCAGTTCTTC.

There are a few counts of this clone. The chain is built from TRBV7-9 and TRBJ2-3, with 9 bases matching TRBD2. V dropped 2 bases and J dropped 3; count of bases not matched to a gene: 12. The CDR3 covers 18 residues. CDR1 is SEHNR, CDR2 FQNEAQ, per germline (reference sequence). CDR3 sequence: CASSLTADAGGLTDTQYF. The CDR3, as DNA: TGTGCCAGCAGCTTAACAGCCGATGCGGGGGGGCTGACAGATACGCAGTATTTT. Full variable domain (missing parts from reference TRBV7-9 and TRBJ2-3): DTGVSQNPRHKITKRGQNVTFRCDPISEHNRLYWYRQTLGQGPEFLTYFQNEAQLEKSRLLSDRFSAERPKGSFSTLEIQRTEQGDSAMYLCASSLTADAGGLTDTQYFGPGTRLTVL.

This rearrangement joins TRBV5-1 to TRBJ2-5; TRBD1 might be the D (6 bases). From germline, CDR1 is SGHRS and CDR2 YFSETQ. The CDR3 is made up of 14 amino acids. Trimming left V 4 bases short and J 5 bases short, with 15 bases between. CDR3 DNA: TGCGCCAGCAGCAGCTCCGGGACAAGGGAGACCCAGTACTTC. Protein sequence: CASSSSGTRETQYF.